This TCR beta chain was sequenced during a study of blood T cell repertoires in COVID-19 (dated by TCRdb to 2020 to 2021). Describing the broader study: Samples from collaborators originated in the United States, Italy and Spain and spanned both the acute and convalescent phases of COVID-19. The material from the prospective study consisted of cDNA or gDNA derived from T cells, B-cell-depleted T cells, or PBMCs. Subjects who had been exposed to COVID-19, were actively infected with it, or had recovered from it provided the deeply sampled blood TCRbeta repertoires that made up the dataset. A freely available public database, intended as a resource for researchers studying the immune response to SARS-CoV-2, is where the repertoires were released. Samples were obtained from the ongoing ImmuneRACE study (first 160 participants) and from 1,254 subjects provided by 6 global collaborators. The sample metadata nearly always contained a de-identified subject ID, COVID-19 status, age in years and sex. Where HLA class I and class II types were available, the types were taken from metadata supplied by the sample provider, not from assay-based typing.

For this clone: What antigen it recognizes has not been identified. No base qualities exist here, and no much larger clone lies one base off it.

Clipping removes 4 bases from V and 9 bases from J, with 9 as the unmatched junction base count. The germline V gene yields SGDLS for CDR1 and YYNGEE for CDR2. Its CDR3 holds 16 amino acids, cysteine through phenylalanine. The retained sequence is limited to the CDR3, 48 bases, with the frame set at the first base. TCRbeta CDR3 regions were amplified from genomic DNA by means of the immunoSEQ Assay, a bias-controlled multiplex PCR. The paper's data handling went like this. Nucleated cell counts per sample were estimated from amplification of reference gene primers within the assay. To quantify the absolute abundance of each unique TCRbeta CDR3 rearrangement, sequence reads were collapsed and filtered. For each sample, productive Simpson clonality was calculated by taking the square root of Simpson's diversity index across productive rearrangements. TCRdb mirrors the immuneACCESS table, restricted to in-frame sequences. Some clones are absent from its copies; in checked studies, under half trace to an unresolved V gene, and the reason for the others is unknown. V, J and clone size are those of that table, while D and trimming were read from the DNA. The sample table lists around 400,000 clones, about 90% of them with a count of one. The ten most abundant clones make up about 2.1% of the sample.

At one collaborating source in Seattle, patients were enrolled during active infection and were followed longitudinally through the course of disease. Each collaborating institution followed its own protocols to collect whole blood in K2EDTA tubes. Collaborator samples were shipped for TCRbeta analysis as frozen whole blood, isolated PBMCs, or DNA extracted from either sample type. What the research found in general, with its limitations: How much clinical and demographic metadata was included differed by source and by participant, and the metadata was provided uncurated.

Sample: peripheral blood. The origin of this receptor is a woman aged 55-69 years with COVID-19, enrolled during active disease. This receptor chain uses TRBV9 and TRBJ2-3, and TRBD2 matches 15 of the central bases. The CDR3 amino acid sequence is: CASSPGTSGGPSTQYF. The DNA sequence follows: TGTGCCAGCAGCCCCGGGACTAGCGGGGGGCCTTCAACGCAGTATTTT.